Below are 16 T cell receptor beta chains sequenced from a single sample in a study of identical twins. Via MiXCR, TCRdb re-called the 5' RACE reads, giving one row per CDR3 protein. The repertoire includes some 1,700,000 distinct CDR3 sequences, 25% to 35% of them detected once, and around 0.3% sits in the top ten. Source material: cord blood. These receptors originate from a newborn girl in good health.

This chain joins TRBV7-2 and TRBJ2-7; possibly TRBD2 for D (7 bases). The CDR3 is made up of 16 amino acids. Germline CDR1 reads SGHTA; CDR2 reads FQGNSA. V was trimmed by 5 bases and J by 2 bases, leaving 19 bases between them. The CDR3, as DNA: TGTGCCAGCAGCCCTGGGGGGGCTAGTCCCCCCTACGAGCAGTACTTC. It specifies CASSPGGASPPYEQYF.

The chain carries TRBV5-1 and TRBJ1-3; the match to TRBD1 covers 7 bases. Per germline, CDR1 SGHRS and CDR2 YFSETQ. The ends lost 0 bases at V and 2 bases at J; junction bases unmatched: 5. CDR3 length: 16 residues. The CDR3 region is CASSLGVDRAGNTIYF. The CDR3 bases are TGCGCCAGCAGCTTGGGAGTCGACAGGGCTGGAAACACCATATATTTT.

The CDR3 is CSVARGGAGNTEAFF. Written as DNA, the CDR3 is TGCAGCGTTGCAAGAGGGGGCGCCGGGAACACTGAAGCTTTCTTT. The rearrangement joins TRBV29-1 to TRBJ1-1, with TRBD1 matching over 7 bases. The length of the CDR3 is 15 residues. The junction had 9 bases not matched to a gene; V was cut back by 4 bases and J by 1 base. In germline, CDR1 is SQVTM, CDR2 ANQGSEA.

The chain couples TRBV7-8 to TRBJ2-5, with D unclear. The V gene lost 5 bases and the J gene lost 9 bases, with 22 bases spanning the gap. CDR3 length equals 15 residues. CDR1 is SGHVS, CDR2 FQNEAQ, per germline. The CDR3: CASSGRTDPAKAQYF. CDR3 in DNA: TGTGCCAGCAGCGGCCGGACGGACCCCGCGAAGGCCCAGTACTTC.

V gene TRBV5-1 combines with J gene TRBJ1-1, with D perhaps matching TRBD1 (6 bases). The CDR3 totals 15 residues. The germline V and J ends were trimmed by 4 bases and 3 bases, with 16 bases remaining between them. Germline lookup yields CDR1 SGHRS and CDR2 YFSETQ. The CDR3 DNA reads TGCGCCAGCAGCCCGTTACAGGGAGGGGACACTGAAGCTTTCTTT. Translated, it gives CASSPLQGGDTEAFF. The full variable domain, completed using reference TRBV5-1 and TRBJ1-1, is KAGVTQTPRYLIKTRGQQVTLSCSPISGHRSVSWYQQTPGQGLQFLFEYFSETQRNKGNFPGRFSGRQFSNSRSEMNVSTLELGDSALYLCASSPLQGGDTEAFFGQGTRLTVV.

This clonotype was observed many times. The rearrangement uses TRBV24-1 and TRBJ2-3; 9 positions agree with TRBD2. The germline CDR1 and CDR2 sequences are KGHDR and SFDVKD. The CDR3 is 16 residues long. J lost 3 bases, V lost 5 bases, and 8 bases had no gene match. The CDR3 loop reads CATSGPASGATDTQYF. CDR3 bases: TGTGCCACCAGTGGCCCCGCTAGCGGGGCTACAGATACGCAGTATTTT.

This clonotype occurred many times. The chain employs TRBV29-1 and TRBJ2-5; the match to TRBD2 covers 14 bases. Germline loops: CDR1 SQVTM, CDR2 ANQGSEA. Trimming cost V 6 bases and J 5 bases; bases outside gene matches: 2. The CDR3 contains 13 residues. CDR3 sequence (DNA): TGCAGCGTGACTAGCGGGAGGGTTGAGACCCAGTACTTC. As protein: CSVTSGRVETQYF.

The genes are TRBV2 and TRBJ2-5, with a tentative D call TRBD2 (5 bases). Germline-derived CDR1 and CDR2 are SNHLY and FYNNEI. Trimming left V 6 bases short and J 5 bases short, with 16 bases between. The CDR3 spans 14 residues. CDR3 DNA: TGTGCCAGCAGCCGAGGACTGTCGTCGGAGACCCAGTACTTC. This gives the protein CASSRGLSSETQYF.

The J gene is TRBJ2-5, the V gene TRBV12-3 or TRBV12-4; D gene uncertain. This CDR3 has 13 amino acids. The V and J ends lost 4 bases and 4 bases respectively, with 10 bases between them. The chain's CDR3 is CASSSGLRETQYF. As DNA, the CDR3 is TGTGCCAGCAGTTCGGGCTTACGAGAGACCCAGTACTTC.

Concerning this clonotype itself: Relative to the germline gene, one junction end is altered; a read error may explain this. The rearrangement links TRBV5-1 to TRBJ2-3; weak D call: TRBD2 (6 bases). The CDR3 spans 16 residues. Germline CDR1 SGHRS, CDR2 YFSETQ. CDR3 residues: CVSSLTYGGRTDTQYF. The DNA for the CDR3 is TGCGTCAGCAGCTTGACATACGGGGGACGCACAGATACGCAGTATTTT.

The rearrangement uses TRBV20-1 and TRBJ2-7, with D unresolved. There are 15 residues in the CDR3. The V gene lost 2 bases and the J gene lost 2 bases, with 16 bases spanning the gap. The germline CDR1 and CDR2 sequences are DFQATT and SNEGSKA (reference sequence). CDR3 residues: CSARFRARSPYEQYF. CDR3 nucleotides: TGCAGTGCTAGATTCCGGGCCCGGAGCCCCTACGAGCAGTACTTC.

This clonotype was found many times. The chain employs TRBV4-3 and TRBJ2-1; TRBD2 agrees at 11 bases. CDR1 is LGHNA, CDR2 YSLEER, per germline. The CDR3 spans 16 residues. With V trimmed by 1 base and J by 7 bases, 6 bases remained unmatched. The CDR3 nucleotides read TGCGCCAGCAGCCAAGGGGTAGCGGGAGGGCTAAATGAGCAGTTCTTC. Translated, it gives CASSQGVAGGLNEQFF.

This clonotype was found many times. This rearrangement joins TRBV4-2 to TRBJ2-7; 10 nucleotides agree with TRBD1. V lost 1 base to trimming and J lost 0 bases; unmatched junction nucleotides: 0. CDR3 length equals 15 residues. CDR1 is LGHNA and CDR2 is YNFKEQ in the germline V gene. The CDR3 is CASSQGTGGSYEQYF. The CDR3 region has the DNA TGTGCCAGCAGCCAAGGGACAGGGGGCTCCTACGAGCAGTACTTC.

CDR3 nucleotides: TGTGCCAGCAGCCCTCGACTAGCCCATGAGCAGTTCTTC. It is translated as CASSPRLAHEQFF. The V and J genes are TRBV27 and TRBJ2-1; 7 nucleotides line up with TRBD2. V gave up 6 bases and J gave up 8 bases; unmatched junction bases: 7. Per germline, CDR1 MNHEY and CDR2 SMNVEV (reference sequence). This CDR3 has 13 amino acids.

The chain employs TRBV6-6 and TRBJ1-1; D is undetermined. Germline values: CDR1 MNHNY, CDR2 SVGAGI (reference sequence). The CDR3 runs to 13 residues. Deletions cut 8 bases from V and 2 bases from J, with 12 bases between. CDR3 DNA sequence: TGTGCCAGCTCACGTTGGGGTAACACTGAAGCTTTCTTT. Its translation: CASSRWGNTEAFF.

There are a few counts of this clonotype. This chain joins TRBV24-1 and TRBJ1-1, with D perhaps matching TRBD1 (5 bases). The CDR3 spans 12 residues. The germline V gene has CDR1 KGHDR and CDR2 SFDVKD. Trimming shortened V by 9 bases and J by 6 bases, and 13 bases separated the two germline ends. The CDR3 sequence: CATRSAGAEAFF. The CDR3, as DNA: TGTGCCACCCGGTCGGCGGGGGCTGAAGCTTTCTTT.